The 31 T cell receptor beta chains below come from one sample, sequenced in a study of cytomegalovirus exposure and HLA in healthy donors. Primers for the PCR totalled 60 Vbeta and 13 Jbeta. The protocol was immunoSEQ multiplex PCR, while the TCRdb copy is restricted to in-frame clones and leaves out a portion. The table shows 150,000 to 200,000 clones, with 65% to 80% occurring only once. Sequencing input: PBMCs. The receptor set was obtained from a woman in her fifties or sixties in good health and CMV-seropositive.

The DNA for the CDR3 is TGTGCCAGTAGTTCACAGGGGAACACTGAAGCTTTCTTT. Protein product: CASSSQGNTEAFF. J is TRBJ1-1 and V is TRBV19; a weak D match, TRBD1 (6 bases). CDR3 length equals 13 residues. Germline loops: CDR1 LNHDA, CDR2 SQIVND (reference sequence). The V end lost 5 bases, the J end lost 1 base, and 8 bases lay between the germline ends.

V and J are TRBV27 and TRBJ1-2; TRBD1 aligns across 8 bases. Germline V lookup: CDR1 MNHEY, CDR2 SMNVEV (reference sequence). The CDR3 spans 13 residues. V lost 8 bases to trimming and J lost 4 bases; unmatched junction nucleotides: 6. This chain's CDR3 is CASGYGTGYGYTF. Written as DNA, the CDR3 is TGTGCCAGCGGGTACGGGACAGGCTATGGCTACACCTTC.

The chain joins TRBV12-5 to TRBJ2-5, with D uncertain. The germline CDR1 and CDR2 sequences are LGHNT and FRNRAP. Trimming removed 2 bases from V and 2 bases from J, with 9 bases in between. The CDR3 consists of 14 residues. The CDR3 DNA follows: TGTGCTAGTGGTTTGTGGCCAACGCAAGAGACCCAGTACTTC. This encodes CASGLWPTQETQYF. Based on the CDR3 plus reference TRBV12-5 and TRBJ2-5, the full variable domain is DARVTQTPRHKVTEMGQEVTMRCQPILGHNTVFWYRQTMMQGLELLAYFRNRAPLDDSGMPKDRFSAEMPDATLATLKIQPSEPRDSAVYFCASGLWPTQETQYFGPGTRLLVL.

In this sample, this clone turned up a few times. J is TRBJ2-5 and V is TRBV7-7, with 12 bases lining up with TRBD1. The CDR3 sequence is 16 residues long. Germline-derived CDR1 and CDR2 are SSHAT and FNYEAQ (reference sequence). The V and J ends lost 5 bases and 5 bases, in that order; junction bases with no gene match: 9. The CDR3 here is CASSPQGQGAAETQYF. The CDR3 DNA reads as TGTGCCAGCAGCCCCCAGGGACAGGGGGCCGCCGAGACCCAGTACTTC.

This clone has just a few counts. The gene calls are TRBV10-3 and TRBJ2-1; maybe TRBD1 (7 bases). The CDR3 is 16 amino acids. Germline V lookup: CDR1 ENHRY, CDR2 SYGVKD. V gave up 3 bases and J gave up 5 bases, with 17 bases separating them. CDR3 nucleotides: TGTGCCATCAGTGAAGGAGGGAACAGGGGAGACAATGAGCAGTTCTTC. Translating gives CAISEGGNRGDNEQFF.

This chain links TRBV5-1 with TRBJ2-7; 10 nucleotides align to TRBD2. Germline V gives CDR1 SGHRS, CDR2 YFSETQ. The CDR3 length is 15 residues. V was clipped by 4 bases and J by 5 bases; unmatched bases: 9. In DNA, the CDR3 is TGCGCCAGCAGCCCGGGGCTAGCGGGGGTCCACGAGCAGTACTTC. It translates to CASSPGLAGVHEQYF.

The chain links TRBV11-2 to TRBJ1-4; 9 bases map to TRBD1. V was clipped by 10 bases and J by 4 bases; unmatched bases: 4. Germline loops: CDR1 SGHAT, CDR2 FQNNGV. The CDR3 runs to 13 residues. In nucleotides, the CDR3 is TGTGCCACCTCGACAGGGGGTAATGAAAAACTGTTTTTT. Protein product: CATSTGGNEKLFF.

The V and J genes are TRBV4-1 and TRBJ1-1; D gene ambiguous. CDR1 and CDR2 from the germline V gene are MGHRA and YSYEKL. There are 13 residues in the CDR3. Trimming removed 10 bases at V and 0 bases at J, with 12 bases between. This CDR3 is CATTAQLNTEAFF. CDR3 nucleotide sequence: TGCGCCACTACCGCTCAACTGAACACTGAAGCTTTCTTT.

Here the CDR3 reads CASSVGGQQAEAFF. Written as DNA, the CDR3 is TGTGCCAGCAGCGTAGGTGGACAGCAGGCTGAAGCTTTCTTT. This chain connects TRBV9 to TRBJ1-1, with D perhaps matching TRBD1 (6 bases). The CDR3 has 14 amino acids. Trimming removed 0 bases from V and 6 bases from J, with 12 bases in between. Germline CDR1 reads SGDLS; CDR2 reads YYNGEE.

The chain links TRBV20-1 to TRBJ2-3; tentative D call: TRBD1 (5 bases). V lost 6 bases and J lost 5, with 9 bases in between. The CDR3 is 11 residues long. In germline, CDR1 is DFQATT, CDR2 SNEGSKA (reference sequence). The CDR3 DNA follows: TGCAGTGCCCCGCAGGGAGATACGCAGTATTTT. This gives the protein CSAPQGDTQYF.

This chain uses TRBV6-5 with TRBJ1-2; 7 bases are shared with TRBD1. Looked up from germline, CDR1 is MNHEY and CDR2 is SVGAGI. J gave up 0 bases and V 6 bases, and 7 bases lay outside the gene matches. This CDR3 is built from 15 residues. The DNA of the CDR3 is TGTGCCAGCAGCGCTGACAGGGCTGCTAACTATGGCTACACCTTC. This sequence encodes CASSADRAANYGYTF.

The chain joins TRBV9 to TRBJ2-1, with TRBD2 matching 9 bases. The CDR3 is made up of 16 amino acids. The germline V gene encodes CDR1 SGDLS and CDR2 YYNGEE. Trimming removed 4 bases from V and 1 base from J; junction bases left unmatched: 6. The chain's CDR3 is CASSPRGGRSYNEQFF. For the CDR3, the DNA is TGTGCCAGCAGCCCGCGGGGGGGCCGATCCTACAATGAGCAGTTCTTC.

The chain joins TRBV5-6 to TRBJ1-5; TRBD1 matches at 8 bases. CDR1 and CDR2 from the germline V gene are SGHDT and YYEEEE. Losses at the gene ends were 2 bases for V and 5 bases for J; bases not matched to a gene: 3. The CDR3 length is 14 residues. This chain's CDR3 is CASSLGQGYQPQHF. CDR3 in DNA: TGTGCCAGCAGCTTAGGACAGGGATATCAGCCCCAGCATTTT.

The gene calls are TRBV11-2 and TRBJ1-1; no definite D call. The germline V gene has CDR1 SGHAT and CDR2 FQNNGV. CDR3 size: 13 residues. Trimming removed 3 bases from V and 1 base from J, with 6 bases in between. CDR3 protein: CASSFEGNTEAFF. The CDR3 nucleotides are TGTGCCAGCAGCTTTGAGGGGAACACTGAAGCTTTCTTT.

This chain connects TRBV5-1 to TRBJ2-3; possible D gene TRBD1, 6 bases. There are 14 residues in the CDR3. Germline CDR1 reads SGHRS; CDR2 reads YFSETQ. The germline V and J ends were trimmed by 2 bases and 2 bases, with 9 bases remaining between them. In DNA, the CDR3 is TGCGCCAGCAGCTTAGGGGGAAACACAGATACGCAGTATTTT. Protein product: CASSLGGNTDTQYF.

The chain couples TRBV6-5 to TRBJ1-1; D is unresolved. The CDR3 has 14 amino acids. Per germline, CDR1 MNHEY and CDR2 SVGAGI. The ends were cut back, 0 bases at V and 4 bases at J, with 9 bases in the middle. CDR3 coding DNA: TGTGCCAGCAGTTACTCGGAGGGTAGCACTGAAGCTTTCTTT. Translating it yields CASSYSEGSTEAFF.

This sequence joins TRBV5-1 and TRBJ1-5; D is perhaps TRBD1 (5 bases). Germline CDR1 reads SGHRS; CDR2 reads YFSETQ. With 0 bases removed from V and 5 bases from J, the gap between germline ends came to 6 bases. The CDR3 has 13 amino acids. Here the CDR3 DNA reads TGCGCCAGCAGCTTGGAACAGGATCAGCCCCAGCATTTT. This translates into CASSLEQDQPQHF.

This chain links TRBV14 with TRBJ1-1; D remains ambiguous. Trimming pared 5 bases from V and 0 bases from J, leaving 7 bases between. Germline-derived CDR1 and CDR2 are SGHDN and FVKESK. This CDR3 has 13 residues. CDR3 sequence: CASSVGLNTEAFF. The CDR3 region has the DNA TGTGCCAGCAGCGTCGGTCTGAACACTGAAGCTTTCTTT.

The chain couples TRBV19 to TRBJ1-1, with D possibly being TRBD1 (6 bases). Germline CDR1 reads LNHDA; CDR2 reads SQIVND (reference sequence). Trimming removed 7 bases from V and 4 bases from J, with 22 bases in between. The CDR3 is made up of 16 amino acids. The CDR3 nucleotides are TGTGCCAGTACTCGAAGGGGGTCATTGTTCGTCACTGAAGCTTTCTTT. Translated: CASTRRGSLFVTEAFF.

The genes are TRBV30 and TRBJ1-1; D unclear. The V gene's germline CDR1 is GTSNPN and CDR2 SVGIG (reference sequence). The CDR3 is 12 residues long. Trimming pared 5 bases from V and 6 bases from J, leaving 13 bases between. CDR3 nucleotides: TGTGCCTGGGTCCTGGTCAGCGCTGAAGCTTTCTTT. It encodes CAWVLVSAEAFF.

Ten or more counts support this clone. This chain joins TRBV6-1 and TRBJ2-7, with 9 bases fitting TRBD1. The length of the CDR3 is 12 residues. J lost 5 bases, V lost 8 bases, and 4 bases had no gene match. Germline values: CDR1 MNHNS, CDR2 SASEGT. The CDR3 coding sequence is TGTGCCAGCCTCCGGGACAGGGACGAGCAGTACTTC. Protein sequence: CASLRDRDEQYF.

The chain links TRBV7-6 to TRBJ2-1; TRBD2 matches 9 bases. The CDR3 contains 14 residues. In germline, CDR1 is SGHVS, CDR2 FNYEAQ. With 4 bases clipped from V and 10 bases from J, the junction kept 8 bases outside the gene matches. The CDR3 loop is CASSWAGGADEQFF. Written as DNA, the CDR3 is TGTGCCAGCAGCTGGGCGGGGGGGGCCGACGAGCAGTTCTTC.

The V call is TRBV5-1, the J call TRBJ1-2; TRBD1 matches 7 bases. The CDR3 totals 14 residues. Trimming cost V 5 bases and J 3 bases; bases outside gene matches: 7. Germline-derived CDR1 and CDR2 are SGHRS and YFSETQ. The CDR3 here is CASSITGDDYGYTF. The CDR3 bases are TGCGCCAGCAGTATTACAGGGGACGACTATGGCTACACCTTC.

There are a few counts of this clone. The identical CDR3 is also encoded by other nucleotide sequences in the sample. This chain uses TRBV5-6 with TRBJ2-7; a possible D gene is TRBD2 (5 bases). Deletions cut 7 bases from V and 0 bases from J, with 11 bases between. Germline V gene sequence: CDR1 SGHDT, CDR2 YYEEEE. The CDR3 length is 13 residues. DNA for the CDR3: TGTGCCAGCTCCTACGGGGACTCCTACGAGCAGTACTTC. Protein: CASSYGDSYEQYF.

This clone was seen only once. The chain links TRBV5-1 to TRBJ2-3, with 10 nucleotides matching TRBD2. Germline V CDR1 and CDR2: SGHRS, YFSETQ. Germline trimming cut 0 bases from V and 0 bases from J; bases unmatched to any gene: 4. The CDR3 sequence is 17 residues long. As DNA, the CDR3 is TGCGCCAGCAGCTTGGGGGTAGCGGGGGGCAGCACAGATACGCAGTATTTT. This translates into CASSLGVAGGSTDTQYF.

V usage is TRBV18 and J usage is TRBJ1-1; 7 positions agree with TRBD1. V dropped 6 bases and J dropped 2; count of bases not matched to a gene: 3. The CDR3 runs 13 residues. The germline V gene encodes CDR1 KGHSH and CDR2 LQKENI. In DNA, the CDR3 is TGTGCCAGCTCGGGGACAGCAAACACTGAAGCTTTCTTT. Protein sequence: CASSGTANTEAFF.

The chain carries TRBV9 and TRBJ1-4; no clear D gene. The CDR3 extends over 15 amino acids. Germline CDR1 reads SGDLS; CDR2 reads YYNGEE. Trimming pared 4 bases from V and 5 bases from J, leaving 15 bases between. The chain's CDR3 is CASSREARPNEKLFF. The CDR3 nucleotides are TGTGCCAGCAGCAGGGAGGCGCGCCCAAATGAAAAACTGTTTTTT. Full variable domain (missing parts from reference TRBV9 and TRBJ1-4): DSGVTQTPKHLITATGQRVTLRCSPRSGDLSVYWYQQSLDQGLQFLIQYYNGEERAKGNILERFSAQQFPDLHSELNLSSLELGDSALYFCASSREARPNEKLFFGSGTQLSVL.

V usage is TRBV7-2 and J usage is TRBJ2-5; 8 bases align to TRBD1. Unmatched junction bases numbered 9, after V lost 5 bases and J lost 1 base. CDR3 length: 16 residues. Germline loops: CDR1 SGHTA, CDR2 FQGNSA. This chain's CDR3 is CASSPTGGQLQETQYF. The CDR3 DNA reads TGTGCCAGCAGCCCTACAGGGGGTCAACTCCAAGAGACCCAGTACTTC.

This clone was counted between two and nine times. For the CDR3, the DNA is TGTGCCAGCAGTTTAAACACCAACTATGGCTACACCTTC. The encoded protein is CASSLNTNYGYTF. The chain combines TRBV27 with TRBJ1-2; D gene uncertain. Germline lookup yields CDR1 MNHEY and CDR2 SMNVEV (reference sequence). CDR3 size: 13 residues. V lost 2 bases and J lost 2, with 6 bases in between.

The chain recombines TRBV5-1 with TRBJ1-4; D gene uncertain. The CDR3 is 15 residues long. Germline V gene lookup returns CDR1 SGHRS and CDR2 YFSETQ. V shed 2 bases and J shed 0 bases, with 8 bases lying between them. The chain's CDR3 is CASSLLGATNEKLFF. CDR3 nucleotides: TGCGCCAGCAGCTTACTAGGTGCAACTAATGAAAAACTGTTTTTT.

This clone was observed a few times. This chain links TRBV19 with TRBJ1-1; perhaps TRBD1 as D (5 bases). Per germline, CDR1 LNHDA and CDR2 SQIVND (reference sequence). This CDR3 spans 14 amino acids. V lost 6 bases and J 1 base, leaving 12 bases between the germline ends. CDR3 loop: CASRVDSRNTEAFF. In DNA, the CDR3 is TGTGCCAGTAGAGTCGACAGCAGGAACACTGAAGCTTTCTTT.